This TCR beta chain was obtained from a study of OX40 agonist ivuxolimab in advanced cancers. Study-wide context: Anti-PD-1, anti-PD-L1 or anti-CTLA-4 therapy given earlier was allowed, and around 40% had some.

Remarks on this clone: Its antigen is not known.

The V gene's germline CDR1 is LNHDA and CDR2 SQIVND (reference sequence). CDR3 size: 14 residues. V was shortened by 3 bases and J by 4 bases, with 10 bases between the two germline ends. Study-level results: It was not determined which antigens were specifically recognized by the peripheral T cells that had undergone clonal expansion. Doses of 0.1 to 3.0 mg/kg were accompanied by clonal expansion of CD4+ and CD8+ blood T cells by week 6.

Libraries were prepared by immunoSEQ multiplex PCR; TCRdb keeps only in-frame clonotypes and omits some of them. Of 58,000 or so clones in the sample, roughly 89% are singletons; the top ten hold 12%. Exclusion applied to patients with autoimmune disease history or systemic immunosuppression. The sample consisted of CD4+ or CD8+ T cells sorted from blood, taken in a trial of the OX40 agonist ivuxolimab. This clonotype was sampled from an adult with an advanced solid tumor such as melanoma, head and neck, liver or kidney cancer. This chain uses TRBV19 with TRBJ1-5, with unresolved D. The CDR3 DNA reads TGTGCCAGTAGTATTTCTGGCATGAATCAGCCCCAGCATTTT. Translating it yields CASSISGMNQPQHF.